This section outlines one T cell receptor beta chain sequence together with its context. This entry belongs to a study of T cell changes during pregnancy in multiple sclerosis. TCRdb keeps only in-frame clones here, not all; method: immunoSEQ multiplex PCR. The repertoire holds approximately 44,000 clones, with about 90% as singletons. The CDR3 totals 15 residues. Germline CDR1 SGHTA, CDR2 FQGNSA. V trimming: 1 base; J trimming: 8 bases; junction bases outside the gene matches: 7. This TCR came from a female donor with multiple sclerosis, enrolled in a pregnancy study. The gene calls are TRBV7-2 and TRBJ1-3; 8 nucleotides align to TRBD1. Sequencing was performed on CD4+ T cells from peripheral blood mononuclear cells, taken before pregnancy. The chain's CDR3 is CASSLDRHRGDTIYF. The DNA for the CDR3 is TGTGCCAGCAGCTTAGATCGCCACAGGGGGGACACCATATATTTT.